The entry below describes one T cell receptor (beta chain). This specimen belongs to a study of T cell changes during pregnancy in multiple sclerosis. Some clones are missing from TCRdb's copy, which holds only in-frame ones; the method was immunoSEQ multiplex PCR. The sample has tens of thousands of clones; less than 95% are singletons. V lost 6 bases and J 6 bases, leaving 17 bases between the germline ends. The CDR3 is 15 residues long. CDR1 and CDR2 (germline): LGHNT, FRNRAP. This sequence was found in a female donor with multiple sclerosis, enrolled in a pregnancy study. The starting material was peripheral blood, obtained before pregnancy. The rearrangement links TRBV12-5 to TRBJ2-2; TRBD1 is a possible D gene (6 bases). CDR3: CASGTDRNPPGELFF. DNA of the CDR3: TGTGCTAGTGGCACCGACAGGAACCCGCCCGGGGAGCTGTTTTTT.